This T cell receptor beta chain emerged from a study of CD8 T cells in Susac syndrome. Study in general: The sequenced Susac syndrome patients comprised five or six with active disease and roughly 8 in remission.

In contrast to the negatively isolated CD8+ and CD4+ T cells, TEMRA cells were FACS-enriched. Germline values: CDR1 SGHTA, CDR2 FQGNSA. The CDR3 covers 16 residues. V trimming: 4 bases; J trimming: 2 bases; junction bases outside the gene matches: 7. This clonotype was counted a single time. RNA amounts of roughly 0.45 to 1 ug underwent reverse transcription with random hexamers. The immunoSEQ assay covered 54 Vbeta and 13 Jbeta segments for CDR3. TCRdb redid the calling of the immunoSEQ multiplex PCR reads with MiXCR, one entry per CDR3 protein. The data show a few hundred thousand distinct CDR3 sequences, 94% seen once.

The gene calls are TRBV7-2 and TRBJ2-1; 8 bases agree with TRBD2. This receptor was taken from a human donor with Susac syndrome. Sequenced sample: CD4+ T cells from PBMCs. DNA for the CDR3: TGTGCCAGCAGCTCCTTTCCGCGGGGGGCCTACAATGAGCAGTTCTTC. Translated: CASSSFPRGAYNEQFF.